This T cell receptor beta chain was found in a study of cytomegalovirus exposure and HLA in healthy donors. At sampling all donors were nominally healthy, likely with unrecorded immune exposures. Germline V gene lookup returns CDR1 SGHRS and CDR2 YFSETQ. Trimming took off 0 bases at V and 2 bases at J, with 5 bases between the two ends. CDR3 size: 13 residues. The PCR ran on 60 Vbeta and 13 Jbeta primers. Generated by immunoSEQ multiplex PCR, the TCRdb table keeps only in-frame clones and is missing some. The sample records over 200,000 clones, 70% to 80% being singletons. To note about this clone: The sample carries other DNA sequences with the same CDR3.

The V and J genes are TRBV5-1 and TRBJ2-5, with D unresolved. Sequenced input: PBMCs. The clonotype originates from a woman aged 55-70 years in good health and CMV-seropositive. Here the CDR3 DNA reads TGCGCCAGCAGCTTGGCTCAGCAAGAGACCCAGTACTTC. Translating it yields CASSLAQQETQYF.